The entry below gives a single TCR beta chain sequence along with its context. The protocol was immunoSEQ multiplex PCR, while the TCRdb copy is restricted to in-frame clones and leaves out a portion. Here the sample spans about 1.9 million clones, 80% to 95% being singletons. This record belongs to a study of shared clonotypes between healthy human individuals. Naive CD8 cells lacked CD45RO, underwent positive selection for CCR7 and left out terminally differentiated effector memory CD45RA+ cells. The receptor was derived from a man younger than 35 in good health. Some clones in this sample may be carry-over from other donors' samples. Source material: naive CD8+ T cells from PBMCs.

CDR3 DNA sequence: TGTGCCAGCAGGGACCCAGGGGGCTCCTACGAGCAGTACTTC. This translates into CASRDPGGSYEQYF. V is TRBV7-8 and J is TRBJ2-7, with 7 positions matching TRBD1. Per the germline V gene, CDR1 is SGHVS and CDR2 is FQNEAQ. The CDR3 sequence is 14 residues long. V gave up 6 bases and J gave up 0 bases; unmatched junction bases: 5. The whole variable domain, remainder taken from reference TRBV7-8 and TRBJ2-7, is GAGVSQSPRYKVAKRGQDVALRCDPISGHVSLFWYQQALGQGPEFLTYFQNEAQLDKSGLPSDRFFAERPEGSVSTLKIQRTQQEDSAVYLCASRDPGGSYEQYFGPGTRLTVT.